This T cell receptor beta chain appears in the sequencing data of a study of control samples from healthy donors and cancer patients. The data were produced by immunoSEQ multiplex PCR, yet TCRdb's version contains in-frame clones alone and is incomplete. Of 75,000 to 90,000 clones listed, 70% to 90% are singletons. Germline V gene data show CDR1 as SEHNR and CDR2 as FQNEAQ (reference sequence). This CDR3 is 13 amino acids long. The ends were cut back, 5 bases at V and 4 bases at J, with 10 bases in the middle. The rearrangement joins TRBV7-9 to TRBJ2-3, with D possibly called TRBD1 or TRBD2 (7 bases each). The clonotype comes from a woman between 40 and 55 years old in good health. The sample consisted of blood. In DNA form, the CDR3 reads TGTGCCAGCAGCCAGGGGGGGGCAGATACGCAGTATTTT. Translation: CASSQGGADTQYF.